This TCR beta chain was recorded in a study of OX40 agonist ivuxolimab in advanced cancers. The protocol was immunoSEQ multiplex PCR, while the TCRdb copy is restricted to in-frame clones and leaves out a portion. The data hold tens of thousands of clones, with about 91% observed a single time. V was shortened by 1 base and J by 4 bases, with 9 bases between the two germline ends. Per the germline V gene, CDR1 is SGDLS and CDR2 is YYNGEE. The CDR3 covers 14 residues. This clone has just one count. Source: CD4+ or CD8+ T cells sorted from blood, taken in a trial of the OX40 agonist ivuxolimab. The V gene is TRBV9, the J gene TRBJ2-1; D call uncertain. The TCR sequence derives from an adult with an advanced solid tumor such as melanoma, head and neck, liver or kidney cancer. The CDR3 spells CASSVTGSYNEQFF. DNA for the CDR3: TGTGCCAGCAGCGTAACTGGCTCTTACAATGAGCAGTTCTTC.